These 2 T cell receptor beta chains share one sample of origin, sequenced in a study of T cell repertoires in cytomegalovirus infection. TCRdb reprocessed the reads via MiXCR and lists one record per CDR3 protein. The data contain 700,000 to 850,000 distinct CDR3 sequences, around a third of them singletons. The antigens of these receptors remain unknown. The specimen was cultured CD8+ T cells from PBMCs, collected from culture after CMV antigen stimulation. All receptors derive from a human donor in good health (CMV status not recorded). Some clones in this sample may be carry-over from other donors' samples.

In regard to this clonotype: The germline gene is not matched at one end of the junction; a read error may be the cause. The rearrangement uses TRBV7-7 and TRBJ2-5; the D is unclear. The germline V gene encodes CDR1 SSHAT and CDR2 FNYEAQ (reference sequence). The CDR3 has 13 residues. The CDR3 nucleotides read TGTGCTAGCAGCATAGCCGATCGGGAGACCCAGTACTTC. It codes for CASSIADRETQYF. The entire variable domain, with the rest obtained from reference TRBV7-7 and TRBJ2-5, is as follows: GAGVSQSPRYKVTKRGQDVTLRCDPISSHATLYWYQQALGQGPEFLTYFNYEAQPDKSGLPSDRFSAERPEGSISTLTIQRTEQRDSAMYRCASSIADRETQYFGPGTRLLVL.

The rearrangement joins TRBV5-6 to TRBJ1-1; D is ambiguous. Germline lookup yields CDR1 SGHDT and CDR2 YYEEEE. The CDR3 totals 12 residues. The V end lost 2 bases, the J end lost 4 bases, and 6 bases lay between the germline ends. The CDR3 here is CASSFLVTEAFF. The CDR3 nucleotides read TGTGCCAGCAGCTTTTTGGTCACTGAAGCTTTCTTT. Filled out from reference TRBV5-6 and TRBJ1-1, the complete variable domain reads DAGVTQSPTHLIKTRGQQVTLRCSPKSGHDTVSWYQQALGQGPQFIFQYYEEEERQRGNFPDRFSGHQFPNYSSELNVNALLLGDSALYLCASSFLVTEAFFGQGTRLTVV.